The rows below give T cell receptor beta chains drawn from one sample of a study of T cells after posttransplantation cyclophosphamide. Here immunoSEQ multiplex PCR was the method, and the copy in TCRdb shows in-frame clones only, minus some. The table records tens of thousands of clones, approximately 71% of them present only once. The sample taken for sequencing was memory CD4+ T cells sorted from PBMCs. The origin of the receptors is a woman between 55 and 75 years old in good health, CMV-negative, and a related stem cell transplant donor. CDR3s include the opening cysteine and the closing phenylalanine or tryptophan. A D gene is named only where the DNA matches it firmly. Clone size is stated in some rows and not others, as once, few, many or a class when expanded.

len: 13; d_gene: TRBD2; j_gene: TRBJ2-1; v_gene: TRBV18; abundance: -; CDR3nt: TGTGCCAGCTCACCAAGCGGGATGGCCGGGCAGTTCTTC; CDR3aa: CASSPSGMAGQFF
len: 15; d_gene: -; j_gene: TRBJ1-1; v_gene: TRBV7-8; abundance: -; CDR3nt: TGTGCCAGCAGTTCGGAAGGAGGGGAGGGCACTGAAGCTTTCTTT; CDR3aa: CASSSEGGEGTEAFF
len: 10; d_gene: -; j_gene: TRBJ2-7; v_gene: TRBV2; abundance: -; CDR3nt: TGTGCCAGCAGTTCCGTCGAGCAGTACTTC; CDR3aa: CASSSVEQYF
len: 14; d_gene: -; j_gene: TRBJ1-1; v_gene: TRBV6-5; abundance: -; CDR3nt: TGTGCCAGCAGTTACGGCGGGATGAACACTGAAGCTTTCTTT; CDR3aa: CASSYGGMNTEAFF
len: 12; d_gene: -; j_gene: TRBJ2-3; v_gene: TRBV29-1; abundance: -; CDR3nt: TGCAGCGAAACAGGGAGGGCAGATACGCAGTATTTT; CDR3aa: CSETGRADTQYF
len: 14; d_gene: TRBD2; j_gene: TRBJ2-2; v_gene: TRBV7-7; abundance: -; CDR3nt: TGTGCTAGCAGCCCCGATGGCGGGGGCGGGGAGCTGTTTTTT; CDR3aa: CASSPDGGGGELFF
len: 12; d_gene: -; j_gene: TRBJ1-6; v_gene: TRBV7-9; abundance: -; CDR3nt: TGTGCCAGCAGCCCCAATCATCCACCCCTCCACTTT; CDR3aa: CASSPNHPPLHF
len: 15; d_gene: -; j_gene: TRBJ1-5; v_gene: TRBV7-2; abundance: -; CDR3nt: TGTGCCAGCAGCTCCCAACAGGGTAGCAATCAGCCCCAGCATTTT; CDR3aa: CASSSQQGSNQPQHF
len: 18; d_gene: -; j_gene: TRBJ2-1; v_gene: TRBV4-3; abundance: -; CDR3nt: TGCGCCAGCAGCCAGCCCCCCATTTTGGGCGGGCGGCGGGGTGAGCAGTTCTTC; CDR3aa: CASSQPPILGGRRGEQFF
len: 12; d_gene: -; j_gene: TRBJ2-5; v_gene: TRBV7-2; abundance: -; CDR3nt: TGTGCCAGCAGCCAACCGGAGGAGACCCAGTACTTC; CDR3aa: CASSQPEETQYF
len: 15; d_gene: -; j_gene: TRBJ1-5; v_gene: TRBV19; abundance: -; CDR3nt: TGTGCCAGTAGTCCCCGGTGGGGGGGTCAATTAGCCCAGCATTTT; CDR3aa: CASSPRWGGQLAQHF
len: 16; d_gene: TRBD2; j_gene: TRBJ2-3; v_gene: TRBV5-4; abundance: -; CDR3nt: TGTGCCAGCAGCTTGAGGCTAGCGGCTAGCACAGATACGCAGTATTTT; CDR3aa: CASSLRLAASTDTQYF
len: 15; d_gene: TRBD2; j_gene: TRBJ2-2; v_gene: TRBV5-1; abundance: -; CDR3nt: TGCGCCAGCAGCTTGGAAGCGGGGGTCACCGGGGAGCTGTTTTTT; CDR3aa: CASSLEAGVTGELFF
len: 15; d_gene: TRBD2; j_gene: TRBJ2-7; v_gene: TRBV2; abundance: -; CDR3nt: TGTGCCAGCAGCCCGAATAGCGGGAGTTCGTACGAGCAGTACTTC; CDR3aa: CASSPNSGSSYEQYF
len: 15; d_gene: -; j_gene: TRBJ2-3; v_gene: TRBV28; abundance: -; CDR3nt: TGTGCCAGCAGTTTGGGGGCACTCAGCACAGATACGCAGTATTTT; CDR3aa: CASSLGALSTDTQYF
len: 15; d_gene: -; j_gene: TRBJ2-2; v_gene: TRBV7-6; abundance: -; CDR3nt: TGTGCCAGCAGCTTAGTAAGCCTAGGCACCGGGGAGCTGTTTTTT; CDR3aa: CASSLVSLGTGELFF
len: 16; d_gene: TRBD1; j_gene: TRBJ1-4; v_gene: TRBV15; abundance: -; CDR3nt: TGTGCCACCAGCAGAGATCCTCAGGGGGCTACTGAAAAACTGTTTTTT; CDR3aa: CATSRDPQGATEKLFF
len: 15; d_gene: TRBD1; j_gene: TRBJ1-2; v_gene: TRBV7-9; abundance: -; CDR3nt: TGTGCCAGCAGCTTAGAAGTCAGGGGGAACTATGGCTACACCTTC; CDR3aa: CASSLEVRGNYGYTF
len: 13; d_gene: TRBD1; j_gene: TRBJ2-7; v_gene: TRBV11-2; abundance: -; CDR3nt: TGTGCCAGCAGCCGACAAACAGGGGATGAGCAGTACTTC; CDR3aa: CASSRQTGDEQYF
len: 15; d_gene: TRBD1; j_gene: TRBJ1-2; v_gene: TRBV5-4; abundance: -; CDR3nt: TGTGCCAGCAGCTTGGATGAGGGGGCGAACTATGGCTACACCTTC; CDR3aa: CASSLDEGANYGYTF
len: 14; d_gene: -; j_gene: TRBJ1-2; v_gene: TRBV4-3; abundance: -; CDR3nt: TGCGCCAGCAGCCCAGGAGGTATAAACTATGGCTACACCTTC; CDR3aa: CASSPGGINYGYTF
len: 16; d_gene: TRBD1; j_gene: TRBJ2-6; v_gene: TRBV19; abundance: -; CDR3nt: TGTGCCAGTACCGGGACAGGGGTTACTGGGGCCAACGTCCTGACTTTC; CDR3aa: CASTGTGVTGANVLTF
len: 15; d_gene: -; j_gene: TRBJ1-5; v_gene: TRBV19; abundance: -; CDR3nt: TGTGCCACCCTTAGAGAATGGGGCCAAAGGCAGCCCCAGCATTTT; CDR3aa: CATLREWGQRQPQHF
len: 15; d_gene: TRBD1; j_gene: TRBJ1-2; v_gene: TRBV28; abundance: once; CDR3nt: TGTGCCAGCAGTTCCCAACTGGGACAGCTCTATGGCTACACCTTC; CDR3aa: CASSSQLGQLYGYTF
len: 15; d_gene: TRBD2; j_gene: TRBJ2-3; v_gene: TRBV6-5; abundance: -; CDR3nt: TGTGCCAGCAGTTACAGGGGCGGGGGGTCGGATACGCAGTATTTT; CDR3aa: CASSYRGGGSDTQYF
len: 14; d_gene: TRBD1; j_gene: TRBJ2-7; v_gene: TRBV7-9; abundance: once; CDR3nt: TGTGCCAGCAGCCCCCCTGCAGGGGGCTGGGAGCAGTACTTC; CDR3aa: CASSPPAGGWEQYF
len: 14; d_gene: TRBD1; j_gene: TRBJ1-4; v_gene: TRBV15; abundance: once; CDR3nt: TGTGCCACCAGCCCCCGCCAAGCAGGGGGAAAACTGTTTTTT; CDR3aa: CATSPRQAGGKLFF
len: 12; d_gene: TRBD1; j_gene: TRBJ2-7; v_gene: TRBV30; abundance: -; CDR3nt: TGTGCCAGCACAGGGGGCCCCCACGAGCAGTACTTC; CDR3aa: CASTGGPHEQYF
len: 14; d_gene: TRBD2; j_gene: TRBJ2-1; v_gene: TRBV27; abundance: -; CDR3nt: TGTGCCAGCAGGGGTGTAGCGGGAGGGATAGAGCAGTTCTTC; CDR3aa: CASRGVAGGIEQFF
len: 15; d_gene: TRBD1; j_gene: TRBJ2-1; v_gene: TRBV29-1; abundance: -; CDR3nt: TGCAGCGTTGGCCTGACGGGACAGGGGAGGGGGGAGCAGTTCTTC; CDR3aa: CSVGLTGQGRGEQFF
len: 16; d_gene: TRBD1; j_gene: TRBJ2-5; v_gene: TRBV11-3; abundance: -; CDR3nt: TGTGCCAGCAGCTGGGGCCCGGGACAGAAAAAAGAGACCCAGTACTTC; CDR3aa: CASSWGPGQKKETQYF
len: 15; d_gene: TRBD1; j_gene: TRBJ2-2; v_gene: TRBV5-4; abundance: few; CDR3nt: TGTGCCAGCAGCACCCCGACAGGGTCCGCCGGGGAGCTGTTTTTT; CDR3aa: CASSTPTGSAGELFF
len: 13; d_gene: TRBD2; j_gene: TRBJ2-3; v_gene: TRBV2; abundance: once; CDR3nt: TGTGCCAGCGGGAGGGAAAGCACAGATACGCAGTATTTT; CDR3aa: CASGRESTDTQYF
len: 14; d_gene: -; j_gene: TRBJ2-3; v_gene: TRBV6-1; abundance: -; CDR3nt: TGTGCCACCCGGGACTGGATTCGCACAGATACGCAGTATTTT; CDR3aa: CATRDWIRTDTQYF
len: 15; d_gene: -; j_gene: TRBJ2-1; v_gene: TRBV4-2; abundance: -; CDR3nt: TGTGCCAGCACTAGGGCGGGGACCCCTGACAATGAGCAGTTCTTC; CDR3aa: CASTRAGTPDNEQFF
len: 16; d_gene: TRBD2; j_gene: TRBJ2-5; v_gene: TRBV9; abundance: -; CDR3nt: TGTGCCAGCAGCGTCGAGTTACTAGCGGGGACCGAGACCCAGTACTTC; CDR3aa: CASSVELLAGTETQYF
len: 13; d_gene: -; j_gene: TRBJ1-2; v_gene: TRBV10-1; abundance: -; CDR3nt: TGCGCCAGCAGTGGTGAGGGGGTCTATGGCTACACCTTC; CDR3aa: CASSGEGVYGYTF
len: 13; d_gene: TRBD1; j_gene: TRBJ2-7; v_gene: TRBV7-9; abundance: few; CDR3nt: TGTGCCAGCAGCTTCGGGGACAGGGGCCGAGAGTACTTC; CDR3aa: CASSFGDRGREYF
len: 11; d_gene: -; j_gene: TRBJ1-1; v_gene: TRBV5-1; abundance: -; CDR3nt: TGCGCCAGCAGCCTACGACAGGAAGCTTTCTTT; CDR3aa: CASSLRQEAFF
len: 15; d_gene: -; j_gene: TRBJ2-2; v_gene: TRBV6-5; abundance: few; CDR3nt: TGTGCCAGCAGCCGAACTAGGGCGAACACCGGGGAGCTGTTTTTT; CDR3aa: CASSRTRANTGELFF